Listed below are T cell receptor beta chains from one sample, sequenced in a study of technical replicates of blood from four donors. Assay used: immunoSEQ multiplex PCR; TCRdb lists only in-frame clones, some missing. Of 60,000 to 70,000 clones in the sample, roughly 98% were seen once. The sample taken for sequencing was T cells isolated from PBMCs. These receptors came from a human donor in good health. Each CDR3 is given with its conserved first and last residue. The D gene is left open where the match is weak.

j_call v_call d_call cdr3_nt cdr3_aa
TRBJ1-1 TRBV4-1 TRBD1 TGCGCCAGCAGCCTCGGACAGGGGAACACTGAAGCTTTCTTT CASSLGQGNTEAFF
TRBJ2-7 TRBV5-4 TRBD1 TGTGCCAGCAGCTTGTTCAACGACAGGGTGGACGAGCAGTACTTC CASSLFNDRVDEQYF
TRBJ2-7 TRBV19 - TGTGCCAGCGGGGTGAGGGGGAGCTCCTACGAGCAGTACTTC CASGVRGSSYEQYF
TRBJ2-4 TRBV7-9 TRBD2 TGTGCCAGCAGCCGCCGGGAGGGTCGTCGCGGGATAGCCAAAAACATTCAGTACTTC CASSRREGRRGIAKNIQYF
TRBJ2-7 TRBV11-3 - TGTGCCAGCAGCTCGGACAGAACTAACGAGCAGTACTTC CASSSDRTNEQYF
TRBJ1-4 TRBV9 - TGTGCCAGCAGCCCACGGGGCCAGGGGCATGAAAAACTGTTTTTT CASSPRGQGHEKLFF
TRBJ2-7 TRBV6-5 TRBD2 TGTGCCAGCAGTTACGTAGCGGGAGGGATATACGAGCAGTACTTC CASSYVAGGIYEQYF
TRBJ1-5 TRBV4-2 TRBD1 TGTGCCAGCAGCCAAGGGACAGGGGGGGAGCCCCAGCATTTT CASSQGTGGEPQHF
TRBJ2-1 TRBV4-1 - TGCGCCAGCAGCCAAGACAACGCGGGAATGCTCAATGAGCAGTTCTTC CASSQDNAGMLNEQFF
TRBJ1-5 TRBV10-3 TRBD1 TGTGCCATCAAAGGGACAGGCAATCAGCCCCAGCATTTT CAIKGTGNQPQHF
TRBJ1-1 TRBV19 - TGTGCCAGTAGTATTAGGGGCGTAGGGCGAACTGAAGCTTTCTTT CASSIRGVGRTEAFF
TRBJ2-7 TRBV27 - TGTGCCAGCAGTTCTCGGACGTCGGGAAGCTCCTACGAGCAGTACTTC CASSSRTSGSSYEQYF
TRBJ2-7 TRBV4-1 TRBD1 TGCGCCAGCAGCCAGGCCGGGACAGGGGTAACGGTCTACGAGCAGTACTTC CASSQAGTGVTVYEQYF
TRBJ1-2 TRBV30 - TGTGCCTGGAGTACCGACAGGCGGATGAGCTACACCTTC CAWSTDRRMSYTF
TRBJ1-1 TRBV6-5 - TGTGCCAGCAGTTACGTCAGGGCTAGTGCTGAAGCTTTCTTT CASSYVRASAEAFF